This T cell receptor beta chain was found in a study of blood T cell repertoires in COVID-19. Study as a whole: The origin of the acute and convalescent COVID-19 samples was the United States, Italy and Spain. T cells, B-cell-depleted T cells, or PBMCs provided the cDNA or gDNA that served as material.

The V end was cut by 0 bases, the J end by 5 bases, with 11 bases between. Germline V lookup: CDR1 LNHNV, CDR2 YYDKDF (reference sequence). This CDR3 comprises 15 residues. Under the authors' procedure: Scientists estimated how many nucleated cells there were by amplifying reference gene primers. Produced via immunoSEQ multiplex PCR; TCRdb's table is partial and in-frame only. V, J and clone size are taken as reported in that table, and D and trimming were inferred from the DNA itself. The profile shows about 330,000 clones, more than 75% of them singletons. Material for sequencing was peripheral blood. This chain uses TRBV15 with TRBJ1-5, with a weak D call TRBD1 (5 bases). The receptor was isolated from a woman in her 50s with acute or convalescent COVID-19. This chain's CDR3 is CATSREAGGDQPQHF. Here the CDR3 DNA reads TGTGCCACCAGCAGAGAGGCGGGGGGTGATCAGCCCCAGCATTTT. The variable domain in full, with the rest retrieved from reference TRBV15 and TRBJ1-5, is DAMVIQNPRYQVTQFGKPVTLSCSQTLNHNVMYWYQQKSSQAPKLLFHYYDKDFNNEADTPDNFQSRRPNTSFCFLDIRSPGLGDTAMYLCATSREAGGDQPQHFGDGTRLSIL.